These T cell receptor beta chains were read from a single sample in a study of T-cell reconstitution after alpha-beta-depleted transplantation in children. Each CDR3 protein is one row after TCRdb ran MiXCR on the PCR reads. This repertoire shows 900,000 or so distinct CDR3 sequences, under 20% found once; its top ten account for 5%. Source: PBMCs, mostly from graft donor cells, taken 360 days after TCRalphabeta/CD19-depleted stem cell transplant. The receptor source for this set is a male patient under 18 who had a stem cell transplant for acute lymphoblastic leukemia, so the T cells may come from the graft donor. Both conserved end residues are part of each CDR3. The order of the fields is clone size, J gene, V gene, D gene, CDR3 protein, CDR3 DNA. A D gene is named only where the DNA matches it firmly. Clone size is given for some rows only: seen once, a few or many times, or a class if the clone is expanded.

few TRBJ2-3 TRBV15 NA CATSRDIGWGTDTQYF TGTGCCACCAGCAGAGATATCGGTTGGGGAACAGATACGCAGTATTTT
few TRBJ2-3 TRBV5-1 NA CASSLDRTTSTDTQYF TGCGCCAGCAGCCTGGACAGAACTACTAGCACAGATACGCAGTATTTT
many TRBJ2-1 TRBV2 NA CASIPGRTNEQFF TGTGCCAGCATTCCCGGCCGGACCAATGAGCAGTTCTTC
NA TRBJ2-3 TRBV19 NA CASSIAVKEKGTTYKLTDTQYF TGTGCCAGTAGTATCGCCGTAAAGGAGAAGGGGACAACGTATAAATTAACAGATACGCAGTATTTT
few TRBJ2-7 TRBV18 TRBD1 CASSPGRDRGSYEQYF TGTGCCAGCTCACCTGGCCGGGACAGGGGATCTTACGAGCAGTACTTC
many TRBJ2-6 TRBV27 NA CASSLKQTDVLTF TGTGCCAGCAGTTTGAAACAGACCGACGTCCTGACTTTC
many TRBJ2-1 TRBV9 NA CASSHSEGEQFF TGTGCCAGCAGCCACTCGGAGGGTGAGCAGTTCTTC
NA TRBJ1-2 TRBV7-2 NA CASSLPTVGYTF TGTGCCAGCAGCTTACCGACGGTGGGCTACACCTTC
few TRBJ2-2 TRBV7-9 TRBD1 CASSLGQGRNTGELFF TGTGCCAGCAGCTTAGGACAGGGGAGGAACACCGGGGAGCTGTTTTTT
once TRBJ2-5 TRBV25-1 TRBD2 CASSRDYFKETQYF TGTGCCAGCAGTCGGGACTATTTTAAAGAGACCCAGTACTTC
NA TRBJ1-5 TRBV20-1 NA CSANTGRNQPQHF TGCAGTGCCAACACGGGAAGGAATCAGCCCCAGCATTTT
NA TRBJ2-7 TRBV15 TRBD1 CATSDGQGLYEQYF TGTGCCACCAGCGATGGACAGGGTCTCTACGAGCAGTACTTC
NA TRBJ1-2 TRBV5-1 NA CASSPQEDGYTF TGCGCCAGCAGCCCCCAGGAGGATGGCTACACCTTC
few TRBJ2-2 TRBV20-1 NA CSASPLQLHTGELFF TGCAGTGCTAGTCCATTACAACTGCACACCGGGGAGCTGTTTTTT
NA TRBJ2-7 TRBV3-1 TRBD2 CASSQSGSTGYEQYF TGTGCCAGCAGCCAAAGCGGGAGTACTGGCTACGAGCAGTACTTC
NA TRBJ2-3 TRBV5-4 TRBD2 CATQASGSWTDTQYF TGTGCGACCCAGGCTAGCGGGAGTTGGACAGATACGCAGTATTTT
many TRBJ2-7 TRBV16 NA CASSQSQGYAYEQYF TGTGCCAGCAGCCAATCTCAGGGTTATGCCTACGAGCAGTACTTC
NA TRBJ2-7 TRBV5-1 NA CASSLLTSERDEQYF TGCGCCAGCAGCTTGCTGACGAGCGAGCGGGACGAGCAGTACTTC
NA TRBJ2-3 TRBV24-1 NA CATSSGAFTDTQYF TGTGCCACCAGTTCGGGAGCGTTCACAGATACGCAGTATTTT
NA TRBJ2-2 TRBV20-1 TRBD2 CSPRTSGTGELFF TGCAGCCCCCGGACTAGCGGGACCGGGGAGCTGTTTTTT
NA TRBJ2-7 TRBV29-1 TRBD2 CSVVGAGRNLEQYF TGCAGCGTAGTCGGAGCGGGAAGAAATCTCGAGCAGTACTTC
many TRBJ2-7 TRBV3-1 TRBD2 CASSQDAASGTYEQYF TGTGCCAGCAGCCAAGACGCGGCTAGCGGAACCTACGAGCAGTACTTC
once TRBJ2-3 TRBV18 NA CASSPRAITTDTQYF TGTGCCAGCTCACCGCGGGCGATAACCACAGATACGCAGTATTTT
NA TRBJ2-3 TRBV6-5 NA CASSSASSNTDTQYF TGTGCCAGCAGTTCGGCTAGCTCCAACACAGATACGCAGTATTTT
NA TRBJ2-7 TRBV6-2/TRBV6-3 TRBD1 CASSRSTGGRGEQYF TGTGCCAGCAGTCGATCGACAGGGGGCAGGGGCGAGCAGTACTTC